This T cell receptor (beta chain) was captured by sequencing in a study of graft-versus-host responses after intestinal transplantation. Across the whole study: Isolated intestinal, liver-intestinal, or multivisceral transplants had been given to the recipients. Anti-thymocyte globulin was used for induction in all recipients, who then took tacrolimus and steroids for roughly three years. Overall study results and limits: Recipient-marrow GvH clones were detected, some having first appeared in ileum or blood.

The germline gives CDR1 SGHVS, CDR2 FNYEAQ. With 2 bases clipped from V and 5 bases from J, the junction kept 11 bases outside the gene matches. This CDR3 has 17 amino acids. Assay: immunoSEQ multiplex PCR; the TCRdb copy retains only in-frame clones and omits some. Of roughly 110,000 clones in the sample, approximately 93% are singletons; the top ten hold approximately 1%. This clone was detected only once. Its antigen remains unknown. This chain links TRBV7-6 with TRBJ2-5; TRBD1 matches 10 bases. The receptor's source is a human donor who was the organ donor for an intestinal transplant. The material sequenced was unstimulated CD8+ T cells sorted from spleen or lymph node cells, taken before transplant. The CDR3: CASSLYGTGAQLETQYF. The CDR3 nucleotides are TGTGCCAGCAGCTTATATGGGACAGGGGCCCAACTGGAGACCCAGTACTTC.